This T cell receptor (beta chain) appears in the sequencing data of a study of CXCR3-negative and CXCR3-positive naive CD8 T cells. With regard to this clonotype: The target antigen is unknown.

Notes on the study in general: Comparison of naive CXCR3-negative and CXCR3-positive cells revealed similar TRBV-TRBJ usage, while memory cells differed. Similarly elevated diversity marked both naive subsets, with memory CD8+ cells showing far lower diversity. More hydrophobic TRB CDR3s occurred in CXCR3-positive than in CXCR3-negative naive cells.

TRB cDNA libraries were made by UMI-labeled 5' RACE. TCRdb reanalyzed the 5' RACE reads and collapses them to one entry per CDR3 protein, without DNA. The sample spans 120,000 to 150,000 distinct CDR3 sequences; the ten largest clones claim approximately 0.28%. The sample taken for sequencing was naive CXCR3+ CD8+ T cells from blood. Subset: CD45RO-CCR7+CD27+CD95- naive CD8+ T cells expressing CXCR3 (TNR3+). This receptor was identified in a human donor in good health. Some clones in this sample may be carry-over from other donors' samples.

CDR3 residues: CASSLPRTGKETQYF. The chain has TRBV28 and TRBJ2-5; TCRdb's D call, TRBD1, is unchecked because there is no DNA. Germline CDR1 MDHEN, CDR2 SYDVKM. The CDR3 has 15 amino acids.